The source of this T cell receptor (beta chain) is a study of early T cells in non-severe SARS-CoV-2 infection. This CDR3 is built from 15 residues. V lost 6 bases and J lost 4; bases outside the gene matches: 7. This clonotype was seen many times. Using its own MiXCR run on the 5' RACE reads, TCRdb lists one record per CDR3 protein. Of approximately 73,000 distinct CDR3 sequences listed, roughly 13% were seen once; the top ten hold approximately 1%. The chain couples TRBV12-3 or TRBV12-4 to TRBJ2-3, with 10 bases aligning to TRBD2. Sequencing was done on a sample of whole blood. The TCR originated in an adult who was a healthcare worker with PCR-confirmed SARS-CoV-2 infection or an uninfected control (not recorded which). CDR3 in amino acids: CASRELLAGSDTQYF. CDR3 sequence (DNA): TGTGCCAGCAGGGAGTTACTAGCGGGGTCAGATACGCAGTATTTT.